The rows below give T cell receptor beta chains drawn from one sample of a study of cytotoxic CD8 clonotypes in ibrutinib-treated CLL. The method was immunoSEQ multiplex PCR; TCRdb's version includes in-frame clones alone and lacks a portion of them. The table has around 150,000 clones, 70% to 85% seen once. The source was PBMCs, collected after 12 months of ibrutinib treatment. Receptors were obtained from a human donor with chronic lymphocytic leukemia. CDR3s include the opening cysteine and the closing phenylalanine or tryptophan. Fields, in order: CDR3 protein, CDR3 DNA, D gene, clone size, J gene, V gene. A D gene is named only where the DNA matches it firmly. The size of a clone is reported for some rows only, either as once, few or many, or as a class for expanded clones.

CDR3 protein: CSAGQETQYF
CDR3 DNA: TGCAGCGCCGGCCAAGAGACCCAGTACTTC
D gene: -
clone size: -
J gene: TRBJ2-5
V gene: TRBV29-1

CDR3 protein: CASSYAGAGNTEAFF
CDR3 DNA: TGTGCCAGCAGTTACGCAGGGGCGGGGAACACTGAAGCTTTCTTT
D gene: -
clone size: -
J gene: TRBJ1-1
V gene: TRBV6-5

CDR3 protein: CASSQWHVSTDTQYF
CDR3 DNA: TGCGCCAGCAGCCAATGGCACGTCAGCACAGATACGCAGTATTTT
D gene: -
clone size: -
J gene: TRBJ2-3
V gene: TRBV4-1

CDR3 protein: CASSSTGEVTEAFF
CDR3 DNA: TGCGCCAGCAGCTCGACAGGGGAGGTAACTGAAGCTTTCTTT
D gene: TRBD1
clone size: -
J gene: TRBJ1-1
V gene: TRBV5-1

CDR3 protein: CAINLTPNYGYTF
CDR3 DNA: TGTGCCATCAACTTGACACCCAACTATGGCTACACCTTC
D gene: -
clone size: -
J gene: TRBJ1-2
V gene: TRBV28

CDR3 protein: CSVSGQGWETQYF
CDR3 DNA: TGCAGCGTTTCGGGACAGGGATGGGAGACCCAGTACTTC
D gene: TRBD1
clone size: -
J gene: TRBJ2-5
V gene: TRBV29-1

CDR3 protein: CAWNQVSGNTIYF
CDR3 DNA: TGTGCCTGGAATCAGGTATCTGGAAACACCATATATTTT
D gene: -
clone size: -
J gene: TRBJ1-3
V gene: TRBV30

CDR3 protein: CASSQGQADQPQHF
CDR3 DNA: TGTGCCAGCAGTCAAGGACAGGCAGATCAGCCCCAGCATTTT
D gene: TRBD1
clone size: once
J gene: TRBJ1-5
V gene: TRBV9

CDR3 protein: CASSFNSGRAYEQYF
CDR3 DNA: TGTGCCAGCAGCTTTAACAGCGGGAGGGCCTACGAGCAGTACTTC
D gene: TRBD2
clone size: few
J gene: TRBJ2-7
V gene: TRBV7-2

CDR3 protein: CASSLARQTEAFF
CDR3 DNA: TGTGCCAGCAGCTTAGCGCGTCAAACTGAAGCTTTCTTT
D gene: -
clone size: -
J gene: TRBJ1-1
V gene: TRBV7-9

CDR3 protein: CASSVGRSPTYEQYF
CDR3 DNA: TGTGCCAGCAGCGTAGGACGCAGCCCAACCTACGAGCAGTACTTC
D gene: -
clone size: -
J gene: TRBJ2-7
V gene: TRBV9

CDR3 protein: CASSLALSGDYNEQFF
CDR3 DNA: TGTGCCAGCAGCTTAGCGCTGTCGGGAGATTACAATGAGCAGTTCTTC
D gene: -
clone size: -
J gene: TRBJ2-1
V gene: TRBV7-9

CDR3 protein: CASSLGGGSRSSYEQYF
CDR3 DNA: TGTGCCAGCAGCTTGGGAGGGGGCTCCAGGAGCTCCTACGAGCAGTACTTC
D gene: TRBD1
clone size: -
J gene: TRBJ2-7
V gene: TRBV5-4

CDR3 protein: CASSISTRTEAFF
CDR3 DNA: TGTGCCAGTAGTATATCGACTCGCACTGAAGCTTTCTTT
D gene: -
clone size: -
J gene: TRBJ1-1
V gene: TRBV19

CDR3 protein: CASSLGSIQYF
CDR3 DNA: TGTGCCAGCAGCTTAGGCAGCATTCAGTACTTC
D gene: -
clone size: few
J gene: TRBJ2-4
V gene: TRBV11-2

CDR3 protein: CASSPTGWGTDTQYF
CDR3 DNA: TGTGCCAGCTCACCGACAGGGTGGGGCACAGATACGCAGTATTTT
D gene: TRBD1
clone size: -
J gene: TRBJ2-3
V gene: TRBV18

CDR3 protein: CASSPGPLGYTF
CDR3 DNA: TGTGCCAGCAGCCCGGGCCCCCTGGGCTACACCTTC
D gene: -
clone size: -
J gene: TRBJ1-2
V gene: TRBV27

CDR3 protein: CPRGEARPYEQYF
CDR3 DNA: TGCCCCAGGGGGGAGGCCAGGCCCTACGAGCAGTACTTC
D gene: -
clone size: -
J gene: TRBJ2-7
V gene: TRBV5-1

CDR3 protein: CASSSNTGSGYTF
CDR3 DNA: TGTGCCAGCAGTTCAAATACAGGATCTGGCTACACCTTC
D gene: -
clone size: -
J gene: TRBJ1-2
V gene: TRBV27

CDR3 protein: CASDRGEAFF
CDR3 DNA: TGTGCCAGCGACCGAGGGGAAGCTTTCTTT
D gene: -
clone size: -
J gene: TRBJ1-1
V gene: TRBV28

CDR3 protein: CASSLSPGEGYTF
CDR3 DNA: TGTGCCAGCAGCTTATCTCCAGGGGAAGGCTACACCTTC
D gene: -
clone size: -
J gene: TRBJ1-2
V gene: TRBV7-2

CDR3 protein: CASRRGEKLFF
CDR3 DNA: TGTGCCAGCCGCAGGGGTGAAAAACTGTTTTTT
D gene: -
clone size: -
J gene: TRBJ1-4
V gene: TRBV27

CDR3 protein: CASSSTSGGETQYF
CDR3 DNA: TGTGCCAGCAGCTCGACTAGCGGCGGAGAGACCCAGTACTTC
D gene: TRBD2
clone size: -
J gene: TRBJ2-5
V gene: TRBV5-6

CDR3 protein: CASSLSRANNEQFF
CDR3 DNA: TGTGCCAGCAGCTTAAGCCGGGCGAACAATGAGCAGTTCTTC
D gene: -
clone size: -
J gene: TRBJ2-1
V gene: TRBV7-3